This T cell receptor beta chain was captured in a study of T cells in Graves' hyperthyroidism and ophthalmopathy. Notes on the study in general: A model built on 13 V-J features separated ophthalmopathy from stable hyperthyroidism.

Regions amplified from RNA transcripts were the TCR beta CDR3 regions. Carried out on the TCR CDR3, a first-round RT-PCR used the HTBI primer set. In TCRdb, the multiplex PCR reads were re-called with MiXCR into one record per CDR3 protein. The profile covers 450,000 to 650,000 distinct CDR3 sequences, with approximately 15% appearing a single time and roughly 7% taken by the ten largest. Disease duration was under 3 months in the ophthalmopathy patients, who also had a Clinical Activity Score of at least 3 and a NOSPECS grade of at least 4. It was uncontrolled infection, other autoimmune disease, pregnancy or lactation that excluded patients. Thyroid ultrasound, orbital computed tomography, clinical symptoms, and serum thyroxine and TRAb underpinned diagnoses. The CDR3 spans 14 residues. V lost 7 bases, J lost 4 bases, and 17 bases lay in between. This clonotype showed up many times. Its antigen is not known.

The sequence derives from a woman in her late teens or twenties with Graves' ophthalmopathy. The chain employs TRBV12-3 or TRBV12-4 and TRBJ2-7; either TRBD1 or TRBD2 may fit D (6 bases each). Sequenced material: blood. As DNA, the CDR3 is TGTGCCAGCAATTCCCGGGGGCTGTCGTACGAGCAGTACTTC. Protein sequence: CASNSRGLSYEQYF.